Shown below are 16 T cell receptor beta chains from a single sample sequenced in a study of T cell responses to AZD1222 COVID-19 vaccine. The protocol was immunoSEQ multiplex PCR, while the TCRdb copy is restricted to in-frame clones and leaves out a portion. The table shows some 36,000 clones, with around nine tenths occurring only once. This specimen consisted of peripheral blood, obtained on day 0 of AZD1222 vaccination. All receptors come from an adult in good health.

This clone was counted once. The rearrangement joins TRBV15 to TRBJ2-5; D possibly corresponds to TRBD2 (6 bases). The length of the CDR3 is 12 residues. Trimming cost V 3 bases and J 7 bases, with 9 bases left between them. Germline CDR1 and CDR2: LNHNV and YYDKDF (reference sequence). DNA of the CDR3: TGTGCCACCAGCAGGGTGGGGGGGACCCAGTACTTC. Protein: CATSRVGGTQYF.

Only one count was recorded for this clone. The rearrangement links TRBV4-3 to TRBJ2-6, with TRBD2 as a possible D gene (6 bases). V was cut by 5 bases and J by 0 bases, with 8 bases left in between. This CDR3 spans 15 amino acids. Germline CDR1 and CDR2: LGHNA and YSLEER. The CDR3 DNA reads TGCGCCAGCAGCTCGCGGGGCTCTGGGGCCAACGTCCTGACTTTC. Translating it yields CASSSRGSGANVLTF.

This sequence joins TRBV7-3 and TRBJ2-1; D is perhaps TRBD1 or TRBD2 (6 bases each). Trimming removed 5 bases at V and 6 bases at J, with 14 bases between. The V gene's germline CDR1 is SGHTA and CDR2 FQGTGA. The CDR3 extends over 14 amino acids. The chain's CDR3 is CASSTKGGPNEQFF. The CDR3 DNA sequence: TGTGCCAGCAGCACTAAGGGGGGCCCCAATGAGCAGTTCTTC. The full variable domain, completed using reference TRBV7-3 and TRBJ2-1, is GAGVSQTPSNKVTEKGKYVELRCDPISGHTALYWYRQSLGQGPEFLIYFQGTGAADDSGLPNDRFFAVRPEGSVSTLKIQRTERGDSAVYLCASSTKGGPNEQFFGPGTRLTVL.

This chain links TRBV19 with TRBJ2-7; D is possibly TRBD1 or TRBD2 (5 bases each). The CDR3 contains 16 residues. From germline, CDR1 is LNHDA and CDR2 SQIVND (reference sequence). V shed 10 bases and J shed 0 bases, with 22 bases lying between them. CDR3 DNA sequence: TGTGCCACCCACCAAACGGGGCGGAAGAGCTCCTACGAGCAGTACTTC. Translation: CATHQTGRKSSYEQYF.

The V and J genes are TRBV5-1 and TRBJ2-1; D unclear. The V gene's germline CDR1 is SGHRS and CDR2 YFSETQ. The CDR3 length is 12 residues. Trimming left V 4 bases short and J 8 bases short, with 10 bases between. As DNA, the CDR3 is TGCGCCAGCAGCCGCGGTGGCGATGAGCAGTTCTTC. This encodes CASSRGGDEQFF.

The rearrangement uses TRBV6-5 and TRBJ2-5; TRBD1 might be the D (6 bases). V was pared by 6 bases and J by 2 bases, with 10 bases between. This CDR3 contains 13 residues. Germline V lookup: CDR1 MNHEY, CDR2 SVGAGI. The CDR3 DNA sequence: TGTGCCAGCAGCCCAGACAGGCAAGAGACCCAGTACTTC. It specifies CASSPDRQETQYF.

The chain has TRBV7-3 and TRBJ2-1; TRBD1 or TRBD2 may be the D gene (6 bases each). V lost 2 bases, J lost 5 bases, and 13 bases lay in between. CDR3 length: 15 amino acids. The germline V gene has CDR1 SGHTA and CDR2 FQGTGA. CDR3 nucleotide sequence: TGTGCCAGCAGCTTAGGGGGGCCTTCGAACAATGAGCAGTTCTTC. It codes for CASSLGGPSNNEQFF.

The chain is built from TRBV10-1 and TRBJ2-2; D is unresolved. Trimming pared 3 bases from V and 6 bases from J, leaving 14 bases between. The CDR3 runs 15 residues. Looked up from germline, CDR1 is WNHNN and CDR2 is SYGVQD (reference sequence). The CDR3, as DNA: TGCGCCAGCAGTGATGGGCTAGGGCTCTCCGGGGAGCTGTTTTTT. It specifies CASSDGLGLSGELFF.

This chain connects TRBV6-5 to TRBJ1-2; perhaps TRBD1 as D (6 bases). This CDR3 contains 15 residues. V lost 10 bases and J 0 bases, leaving 18 bases between the germline ends. The germline V gene has CDR1 MNHEY and CDR2 SVGAGI. Here the CDR3 DNA reads TGTGCCACCGGGGGGGACACAACCACTAACTATGGCTACACCTTC. Translating gives CATGGDTTTNYGYTF.

The rearrangement uses TRBV7-2 and TRBJ2-3; D not resolved. The CDR3 is 14 residues long. V was clipped by 5 bases and J by 4 bases, with 13 bases between them. The V gene's germline CDR1 is SGHTA and CDR2 FQGNSA. As DNA, the CDR3 is TGTGCCAGCAGCCCCCGGCTCCCCCCAGATACGCAGTATTTT. This gives the protein CASSPRLPPDTQYF.

This clone was seen only once. The V gene is TRBV19, the J gene TRBJ2-5; 7 positions match TRBD2. This CDR3 comprises 18 residues. Germline CDR1 reads LNHDA; CDR2 reads SQIVND (reference sequence). V was pared by 0 bases and J by 5 bases, with 15 bases of the junction left unmatched. CDR3 sequence (DNA): TGTGCCAGTAGTATAGAGGGAGAGGTGGGAGGGCCCAGGGAGACCCAGTACTTC. This sequence encodes CASSIEGEVGGPRETQYF.

The table lists this clone with a count of one. J is TRBJ2-7 and V is TRBV10-3, with TRBD1 matching over 9 bases. CDR3 length equals 16 residues. The germline CDR1 and CDR2 sequences are ENHRY and SYGVKD. Germline trimming cut 6 bases from V and 2 bases from J; bases unmatched to any gene: 11. The CDR3 DNA reads TGTGCCATCAGCGACCCCCAGACAGGGGGTCCCTACGAGCAGTACTTC. This codes for CAISDPQTGGPYEQYF.

The chain uses TRBV7-2 and TRBJ2-7; D uncertain. V lost 2 bases to trimming and J lost 7 bases, with 15 bases between them. Germline V gene sequence: CDR1 SGHTA, CDR2 FQGNSA. There are 14 residues in the CDR3. The DNA for the CDR3 is TGTGCCAGCAGCTTAAACGTAAGGTTATCGGAGCAGTACTTC. Translated: CASSLNVRLSEQYF.

This clone has just one count. This sequence joins TRBV12-3 or TRBV12-4 and TRBJ2-1; D is unresolved. Trimming left V 6 bases short and J 7 bases short, with 10 bases between. The CDR3 runs 12 residues. The CDR3 sequence: CASSPANNEQFF. The CDR3 DNA reads TGTGCCAGCAGCCCCGCAAATAATGAGCAGTTCTTC.

In nucleotides, the CDR3 is TGTGCCAGCAGCCAATCAGCGGGGGGCGTCTCCTACAATGAGCAGTTCTTC. Its protein product is CASSQSAGGVSYNEQFF. The V and J genes are TRBV7-3 and TRBJ2-1; 9 bases are a match to TRBD2. The germline V gene has CDR1 SGHTA and CDR2 FQGTGA. Trimming at V came to 5 bases and at J to 0 bases, leaving 8 bases not matched to a gene. CDR3 size: 17 residues.

The chain is built from TRBV24-1 and TRBJ2-7, with 7 positions matching TRBD2. The CDR3 sequence is 14 residues long. V lost 5 bases and J lost 2; bases outside the gene matches: 5. The germline CDR1 and CDR2 sequences are KGHDR and SFDVKD. CDR3 nucleotide sequence: TGTGCCACCAGTGGAACGGGAGGAACCTACGAGCAGTACTTC. Encoded protein: CATSGTGGTYEQYF.